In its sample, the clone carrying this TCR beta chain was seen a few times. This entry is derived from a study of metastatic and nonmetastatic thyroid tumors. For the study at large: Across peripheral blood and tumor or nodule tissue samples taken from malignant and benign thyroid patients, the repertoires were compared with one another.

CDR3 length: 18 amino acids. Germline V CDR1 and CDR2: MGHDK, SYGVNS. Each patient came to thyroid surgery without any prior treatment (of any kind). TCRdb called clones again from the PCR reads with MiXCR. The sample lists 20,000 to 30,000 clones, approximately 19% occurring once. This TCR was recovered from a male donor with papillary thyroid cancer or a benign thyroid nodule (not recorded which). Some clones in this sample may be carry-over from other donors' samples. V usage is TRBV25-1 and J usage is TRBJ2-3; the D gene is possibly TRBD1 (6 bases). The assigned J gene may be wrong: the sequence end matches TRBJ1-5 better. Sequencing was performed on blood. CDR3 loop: CASSGDNLGGGRADTQHF. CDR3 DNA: TGTGCCAGCAGCGGTGACAATTTGGGTGGGGGCAGGGCAGATACGCAGCATTTT.